Following are 20 T cell receptor beta chains from one sample sequenced in a study of blood T cell repertoires in COVID-19. Assay: immunoSEQ multiplex PCR; the TCRdb copy retains only in-frame clones and omits some. Here the sample spans tens of thousands of clones, over 75% being singletons. Source material: peripheral blood. All receptors come from a human donor in a cohort sampled during active COVID-19.

CDR3 in DNA: TGTGCCAGCAGCGTGACTAGCGGGGAAACCGGGGAGCTGTTTTTT. The encoded protein is CASSVTSGETGELFF. J is TRBJ2-2 and V is TRBV9, with 11 bases identical to TRBD2. Per the germline V gene, CDR1 is SGDLS and CDR2 is YYNGEE. CDR3 size: 15 residues. The J segment lost 5 bases and the V segment lost 2 bases, leaving 2 bases of the junction unmatched.

The V gene is TRBV4-1, the J gene TRBJ1-1, with TRBD1 matching over 8 bases. Germline V gene data show CDR1 as MGHRA and CDR2 as YSYEKL. The V and J ends lost 3 bases and 7 bases, in that order; junction bases with no gene match: 4. There are 13 residues in the CDR3. The CDR3 bases are TGCGCCAGCAGCCAGACAGGGGCCCTTGAAGCTTTCTTT. The encoded protein is CASSQTGALEAFF.

The chain employs TRBV18 and TRBJ1-6; 7 bases are shared with TRBD1. The CDR3 is 15 residues long. In germline, CDR1 is KGHSH, CDR2 LQKENI. With V trimmed by 5 bases and J by 7 bases, 8 bases remained unmatched. CDR3 bases: TGTGCCAGCTCAGACGACAGGGAGTACAATTCACCCCTCCACTTT. Translated: CASSDDREYNSPLHF.

CDR3 region: CASSFRGREGVIAPLHF. CDR3 DNA sequence: TGCGCCAGCAGCTTTCGCGGCAGGGAAGGGGTTATTGCACCCCTCCACTTT. V usage is TRBV5-1 and J usage is TRBJ1-6; perhaps TRBD1 as D (5 bases). Trimming stripped 2 bases from V and 11 bases from J, with 23 bases between. This CDR3 has 17 residues. Germline V gene sequence: CDR1 SGHRS, CDR2 YFSETQ.

This clone turned up a few times. The genes are TRBV4-1 and TRBJ2-7; no clear D. V was clipped by 1 base and J by 5 bases, with 12 bases between them. Germline V gene data show CDR1 as MGHRA and CDR2 as YSYEKL. This CDR3 region has 14 residues. The CDR3 protein is CASSQVGRYNEQYF. The CDR3 DNA reads TGCGCCAGCAGCCAAGTTGGCAGGTACAACGAGCAGTACTTC.

The chain couples TRBV11-2 to TRBJ2-6; D is undetermined. The CDR3 runs to 15 residues. V dropped 2 bases and J dropped 0 bases, with 5 bases sitting between them. Germline V lookup: CDR1 SGHAT, CDR2 FQNNGV. CDR3 sequence: CASSLTISGANVLTF. CDR3 nucleotide sequence: TGTGCCAGCAGCTTAACTATCTCTGGGGCCAACGTCCTGACTTTC.

The gene calls are TRBV7-9 and TRBJ1-4, with 7 bases lining up with TRBD1. V shed 5 bases and J 4 bases; nucleotides not matched to a gene: 4. The length of the CDR3 is 14 residues. Germline loops: CDR1 SEHNR, CDR2 FQNEAQ (reference sequence). The CDR3 region has the DNA TGTGCCAGCAGCACCGGGACAGTTAATGAAAAACTGTTTTTT. Protein: CASSTGTVNEKLFF.

The chain couples TRBV11-1 to TRBJ2-5; a weak D match, TRBD2 (5 bases). V was cut by 4 bases and J by 3 bases, with 12 bases left in between. CDR1 SGHAT and CDR2 FQDESV come from the germline V gene (reference sequence). This CDR3 has 14 residues. CDR3 loop: CASSSRWTEETQYF. As DNA, the CDR3 is TGTGCCAGCAGCTCCAGATGGACTGAAGAGACCCAGTACTTC.

The chain is built from TRBV28 and TRBJ2-5; tentative D call: TRBD1 (6 bases). V was shortened by 5 bases and J by 3 bases, with 19 bases between the two germline ends. This CDR3 has 16 amino acids. The V gene's germline CDR1 is MDHEN and CDR2 SYDVKM. The CDR3 loop is CASSPMGAAVEETQYF. The CDR3 nucleotides are TGTGCCAGCAGTCCCATGGGGGCAGCCGTAGAAGAGACCCAGTACTTC.

The chain has TRBV9 and TRBJ1-5, with 8 bases fitting TRBD1. The CDR3 loop spans 17 amino acids. The germline V gene encodes CDR1 SGDLS and CDR2 YYNGEE. J lost 0 bases, V lost 0 bases, and 5 bases had no gene match. CDR3 loop: CASSVARQGNSNQPQHF. CDR3 nucleotide sequence: TGTGCCAGCAGCGTAGCTCGACAGGGGAATAGCAATCAGCCCCAGCATTTT.

The chain carries TRBV6-5 and TRBJ1-3, with D maybe TRBD1 (6 bases). This CDR3 is built from 15 residues. V dropped 5 bases and J dropped 2 bases, with 13 bases sitting between them. The germline gives CDR1 MNHEY, CDR2 SVGAGI. The CDR3 coding sequence is TGTGCCAGCAGTCGTACAGGGTCTACTGGAAACACCATATATTTT. This encodes CASSRTGSTGNTIYF.

V is TRBV3-1 (or the pseudogene TRBV3-2) and J is TRBJ1-2, with TRBD1 matching over 7 bases. In germline, CDR1 is LGHDT, CDR2 YNNKEL (reference sequence). V shed 1 base and J 3 bases; nucleotides not matched to a gene: 2. The CDR3 is 14 residues long. The CDR3 sequence is CASSQGDRDYGYTF. DNA for the CDR3: TGTGCCAGCAGCCAAGGGGACAGAGACTATGGCTACACCTTC.

Here the CDR3 DNA reads TGTGCCAGCAGTTTAAGCGGATTTGGCTACGAGCAGTACTTC. Protein product: CASSLSGFGYEQYF. The chain carries TRBV28 and TRBJ2-7, with D perhaps matching TRBD2 (5 bases). Trimming cost V 2 bases and J 3 bases, with 11 bases left between them. CDR1 and CDR2 (germline): MDHEN, SYDVKM. CDR3 length: 14 residues.

The genes are TRBV28 and TRBJ2-2; a possible D gene is TRBD2 (6 bases). The CDR3 spans 14 residues. The V gene's germline CDR1 is MDHEN and CDR2 SYDVKM. The V end lost 2 bases, the J end lost 7 bases, and 11 bases lay between the germline ends. The CDR3 spells CASSLVMRGGELFF. The CDR3 DNA sequence: TGTGCCAGCAGTTTAGTTATGCGGGGCGGGGAGCTGTTTTTT.

The rearrangement links TRBV11-2 to TRBJ2-1; tentative D call: TRBD1 (6 bases). The CDR3 extends over 14 amino acids. The germline V and J ends were trimmed by 5 bases and 1 base, with 9 bases remaining between them. Germline assignment: CDR1 SGHAT and CDR2 FQNNGV. CDR3 nucleotide sequence: TGTGCCAGCAGCAAACAGGGTTCCTACAATGAGCAGTTCTTC. It codes for CASSKQGSYNEQFF.

This rearrangement joins TRBV11-3 to TRBJ2-5; D may be TRBD2 (7 bases). The CDR3 loop spans 12 amino acids. Germline CDR1 SGHNT, CDR2 YENEEA. The V gene lost 5 bases and the J gene lost 4 bases, with 8 bases spanning the gap. CDR3 protein: CASSRGAETQYF. CDR3 bases: TGTGCCAGCAGCCGGGGGGCAGAGACCCAGTACTTC. Drawing the rest from reference TRBV11-3 and TRBJ2-5, the complete variable domain is EAGVVQSPRYKIIEKKQPVAFWCNPISGHNTLYWYLQNLGQGPELLIRYENEEAVDDSQLPKDRFSAERLKGVDSTLKIQPAELGDSAVYLCASSRGAETQYFGPGTRLLVL.

This rearrangement joins TRBV6-5 to TRBJ2-3, with unresolved D. Trimming removed 5 bases from V and 4 bases from J, with 7 bases in between. The CDR3 spans 12 residues. The germline CDR1 and CDR2 sequences are MNHEY and SVGAGI. CDR3 in DNA: TGTGCCAGCAGTCTCTCTTCAGATACGCAGTATTTT. Its protein product is CASSLSSDTQYF.

The chain has TRBV7-9 and TRBJ2-2; D ambiguous. Germline V CDR1 and CDR2: SEHNR, FQNEAQ (reference sequence). The CDR3 spans 14 residues. Trimming removed 8 bases at V and 0 bases at J, with 10 bases between. This CDR3 is CASGDISNTGELFF. CDR3 in DNA: TGTGCCAGCGGCGACATCTCGAACACCGGGGAGCTGTTTTTT.

This clone was seen once. This chain's CDR3 is CASSFPGSMNTEAFF. The CDR3, as DNA: TGTGCCAGCAGTTTCCCAGGGTCGATGAACACTGAAGCTTTCTTT. The chain employs TRBV28 and TRBJ1-1, with TRBD1 as a possible D gene (5 bases). Germline V lookup: CDR1 MDHEN, CDR2 SYDVKM. This CDR3 region has 15 residues. V dropped 3 bases and J dropped 0 bases, with 11 bases sitting between them.

The genes are TRBV7-2 and TRBJ2-3; 10 nucleotides align to TRBD2. Per germline, CDR1 SGHTA and CDR2 FQGNSA. The CDR3 sequence is 14 residues long. V shed 4 bases, J shed 6 bases, and the junction held 4 bases outside the gene matches. The CDR3 reads CASSSLLAGDTQYF. In nucleotides, the CDR3 is TGTGCCAGCAGCTCGCTACTAGCGGGGGATACGCAGTATTTT.